Here is one T cell receptor (beta chain) with its context. Its antigen has not been determined. No base qualities exist here, and no much larger clone lies one base off it. CD8 naive samples consisted of CD45RO-negative cells that were positively selected for CCR7, yielding a CD45RA+CCR7+ population without TemRA cells. Donors were healthy HIV-negative adults with no recently reported acute infections or vaccinations. Every donor was a Caucasian adult residing in Nashville, Tennessee, USA. Blood was obtained by leukapheresis, after which PBMCs were separated by Ficoll-Histopaque density gradient centrifugation and cryopreserved in liquid nitrogen vapor phase. Analytical flow cytometry was used to check the purity and quantity of each magnetically sorted T cell population. Genomic DNA was isolated from every sorted fraction and measured by UV absorbance on a Nanodrop 2000c. TCR CDR3 regions were amplified from genomic DNA by multiplex PCR using the deep immunoSEQ assay. Extracted genomic DNA from each cell subset was spread evenly across all wells of several immunoSEQ 96-well plates, with each plate serving as a replicate. Each replicate PCR for sorted subsets received roughly 0.2 ug genomic DNA, equal to 30,000 or so T cell genomes. Purified libraries were measured with a Qubit 3.0 fluorometer, size-checked on a Bioanalyzer 2100, and measured again with the KAPA Library Quantification kit. A separate single-read 150-cycle Illumina NextSeq 550 flow cell was used to sequence each immunoSEQ 96-well plate. Processing in the source paper ran as follows. Because only junctional sequences without quality scores were contained in the immunoSEQ output, filtering matching that applied to full-length reads could not be performed. To assign V/J genes and CDR3, sequences were annotated against IMGT germline references using PyIR, a Python wrapper for IgBLAST v1.9. Any read was removed if the V/J assignment was weak (E-value above 1e-6), the CDR3 was missing, or the read contained stop codons, out-of-frame junctions, or ambiguous translated residues. V3J clonotypes were defined as sequences sharing an identical inferred V gene, J gene, and CDR3 amino acid sequence. To compute the percentage overlap between repertoires, the number of shared unique clonotypes was divided by the size of the smaller repertoire. Richness of each repertoire was evaluated using RTK rarefaction, the Chao1 estimator, and Recon v2.1 estimates of unobserved clonotypes. For all TCRbeta clonotypes obtained by the gDNA method from several donors, generation probabilities were computed with OLGA. TCRdb retrieved this table from immuneACCESS and kept in-frame rearrangements only. Not all clones are present; in checked studies, unresolved V genes account for under half, and no reason is known for the remainder. From that table come the V and J calls and clone size; the DNA was used to work out D and trimming. For this sample the table gives about 2.1 million clones, of which 85% to 95% were detected only once. The ten most abundant clones make up approximately 1.7% of the sample.

The CDR3 sequence holds 17 residues, the cysteine and phenylalanine included. CDR3 DNA is the only sequence kept; it has 51 bases, read in frame from the first base. The V end loses 0 bases and the J end loses 1 base, and a stretch of 12 bases separates them. Sequences SGHAT (CDR1) and FQDESV (CDR2) are obtained from the germline V gene (reference sequence). These data are taken from a study of shared clonotypes between healthy human individuals (dated by TCRdb to the early 2020s). About the study as a whole: The cohort comprised two women and a few men aged 18 to 49 years. Different laboratories and diverse techniques were used to prepare libraries and sequence TCR repertoires, to increase sequencing depth and limit assay-specific biases. Between about 0.8 and 9 billion PBMCs per donor were obtained by leukapheresis. For each donor, CD4 naive and CD4 memory were each given three plates, CD8 naive was given two plates, and CD8 memory was given one plate. To estimate repertoire size and how much clonotype sharing occurs between individuals, the study deeply sequenced the blood TCR repertoires of about 5 healthy adults. The full study reports these points: Rarefaction of sorted-subset datasets indicated incomplete sequencing despite the large sequencing depth. Pairwise subsampling indicated that sequencing depth was expected to affect the degree of clonotype sharing among donors. Naive subsets generally had larger estimated clonotype richness than memory subsets. Sampling was restricted to blood, and TCR repertoires in tissues likely differ from the TCR repertoires found in blood. Across a few donors, approximately 5% of naive CD4, approximately 3.6% of naive CD8, about 2.3% of memory CD4, and under 0.45% of memory CD8 clonotypes were shared. Clonotypes shared by all four sorted-subset donors showed higher generation probabilities than non-shared clonotypes. Because the study included only a small number of donors, the genetic and exposure-history diversity represented was limited.

The receptor was derived from a man younger than 30 in good health. Some clones in this sample may be carry-over from other donors' samples. Sequencing input: naive CD8+ T cells from PBMCs. In the paper's terms, the cell subset or site label means: CD45RA+CCR7+. The rearrangement combines TRBV11-1 with TRBJ2-2; the D gene could be TRBD1 or TRBD2, each one agreeing over 6 bases. The DNA is as follows: TGTGCCAGCAGCTTAGCGAGTGGGGGGCTGAACACCGGGGAGCTGTTTTTT. Its protein is CASSLASGGLNTGELFF. This CDR3, with the reference TRBV11-1 and TRBJ2-2 proteins standing in past its ends, gives the full variable domain EAEVAQSPRYKITEKSQAVAFWCDPISGHATLYWYRQILGQGPELLVQFQDESVVDDSQLPKDRFSAERLKGVDSTLKIQPAELGDSAMYLCASSLASGGLNTGELFFGEGSRLTVL.